One and the same sample provided the 16 T cell receptor beta chains below, sequenced in a study of blood T cell repertoires in COVID-19. TCRdb's table, derived via immunoSEQ multiplex PCR, lists solely in-frame clones and lacks some. The sample includes approximately 150,000 clones, approximately 87% of them seen just once. Input material: peripheral blood. The receptors shown here come from a woman aged 70-85 years with acute or convalescent COVID-19.

The J gene is TRBJ2-7, the V gene TRBV30; the match to TRBD1 covers 10 bases. From germline, CDR1 is GTSNPN and CDR2 SVGIG (reference sequence). CDR3 length: 13 residues. V was pared by 6 bases and J by 2 bases, with 4 bases of the junction left unmatched. CDR3 sequence reads: CACGGTGAYEQYF. Written as DNA, the CDR3 is TGTGCCTGTGGTGGGACAGGGGCCTACGAGCAGTACTTC.

The chain carries TRBV24-1 and TRBJ2-1; 9 nucleotides match TRBD1. Germline V gene lookup returns CDR1 KGHDR and CDR2 SFDVKD. The CDR3 length is 17 residues. V was pared by 3 bases and J by 3 bases, with 8 bases of the junction left unmatched. The CDR3 protein is CATSDATGTGIYNEQFF. CDR3 sequence (DNA): TGTGCCACCAGTGATGCGACCGGGACAGGGATCTACAATGAGCAGTTCTTC.

The chain uses TRBV5-1 and TRBJ2-5; TRBD1 matches 7 bases. The CDR3 covers 14 residues. Looked up from germline, CDR1 is SGHRS and CDR2 is YFSETQ. The junction had 7 bases not matched to a gene; V was cut back by 5 bases and J by 3 bases. CDR3 sequence: CASSYAGTEETQYF. The CDR3, as DNA: TGCGCCAGCAGTTATGCCGGGACAGAAGAGACCCAGTACTTC.

This chain joins TRBV27 and TRBJ2-7; weak D call: TRBD1 (6 bases). CDR1 and CDR2 (germline): MNHEY, SMNVEV (reference sequence). Trimming left V 0 bases short and J 5 bases short, with 29 bases between. The CDR3 has 20 residues. CDR3 protein: CASSLSLLSPLQGKIDEQYF. As DNA, the CDR3 is TGTGCCAGCAGTTTATCCCTTTTATCTCCTTTACAGGGAAAGATAGACGAGCAGTACTTC.

The chain employs TRBV28 and TRBJ2-7; D gene uncertain. V gave up 5 bases and J gave up 5 bases, with 13 bases separating them. The CDR3 spans 13 residues. CDR1 and CDR2 (germline): MDHEN, SYDVKM. The DNA for the CDR3 is TGTGCCAGCAGTCCCGCCCACCGGGACGAGCAGTACTTC. This encodes CASSPAHRDEQYF. The whole variable domain, filled in from reference TRBV28 and TRBJ2-7, reads DVKVTQSSRYLVKRTGEKVFLECVQDMDHENMFWYRQDPGLGLRLIYFSYDVKMKEKGDIPEGYSVSREKKERFSLILESASTNQTSMYLCASSPAHRDEQYFGPGTRLTVT.

The chain uses TRBV21-1 and TRBJ1-2; the tabulated D call, TRBD1, remains unverified against the DNA. TRBV21-1 is described as a pseudogene. The CDR3 length is 14 residues. Here the CDR3 DNA reads TGTGCCAGCAGCGAACAGGGCTCTAACTATGGCTACACCTTC. Its protein is CASSEQGSNYGYTF.

V and J are TRBV12-5 and TRBJ2-3, with D possibly matching TRBD1 (5 bases). Looked up from germline, CDR1 is LGHNT and CDR2 is FRNRAP. V was cut by 4 bases and J by 0 bases, with 11 bases left in between. The CDR3 runs to 15 residues. CDR3 DNA sequence: TGTGCTAGTGGTTACAGGACGGAAAGCACAGATACGCAGTATTTT. It codes for CASGYRTESTDTQYF.

V usage is TRBV7-8 and J usage is TRBJ2-1, with a weak D call TRBD1 (6 bases). The CDR3 has 13 residues. V lost 4 bases and J lost 5, with 9 bases in between. The V gene's germline CDR1 is SGHVS and CDR2 FQNEAQ. DNA of the CDR3: TGTGCCAGCAGCTCAACAGGGAACAATGAGCAGTTCTTC. Its protein is CASSSTGNNEQFF.

The chain couples TRBV6-5 to TRBJ2-5; 9 bases align to TRBD1. The CDR3 sequence is 14 residues long. Germline lookup yields CDR1 MNHEY and CDR2 SVGAGI. V was clipped by 8 bases and J by 2 bases; unmatched bases: 6. CDR3: CASDRDRVQETQYF. The CDR3 DNA reads as TGTGCCAGCGACAGGGACAGGGTTCAAGAGACCCAGTACTTC.

This chain links TRBV7-8 with TRBJ2-2, with D possibly TRBD2 on 5 matching bases. Trimming cost V 0 bases and J 13 bases, with 9 bases left between them. There are 12 residues in the CDR3. Germline loops: CDR1 SGHVS, CDR2 FQNEAQ. As DNA, the CDR3 is TGTGCCAGCAGCTTAGCTCACCGGGGGCTGTTTTTT. Translated, it gives CASSLAHRGLFF.

The sample holds one count of this clone. The chain combines TRBV5-1 with TRBJ1-1, with D possibly being TRBD1 (6 bases). The CDR3 length is 16 residues. The ends were cut back, 4 bases at V and 0 bases at J, with 16 bases in the middle. Germline values: CDR1 SGHRS, CDR2 YFSETQ. The CDR3 DNA follows: TGCGCCAGCAGCCCCCTGGCGGGGGCGCTGAACACTGAAGCTTTCTTT. The encoded protein is CASSPLAGALNTEAFF.

The rearrangement joins TRBV18 to TRBJ2-3, with 8 bases fitting TRBD2. Looked up from germline, CDR1 is KGHSH and CDR2 is LQKENI. Trimming took 0 bases from V and 5 from J; bases not matched to a gene: 4. The CDR3 runs 15 residues. The CDR3 DNA sequence: TGTGCCAGCTCACCACCGACTAGCGTCGAAGATACGCAGTATTTT. The encoded protein is CASSPPTSVEDTQYF.

DNA of the CDR3: TGTGCCACCAGTGGGGCAGGGGAAACCGGGGAGCTGTTTTTT. It is translated as CATSGAGETGELFF. V is TRBV24-1 and J is TRBJ2-2; tentatively, D is TRBD1 (6 bases). The V end was cut by 5 bases, the J end by 5 bases, with 11 bases between. This CDR3 comprises 14 residues. Germline loops: CDR1 KGHDR, CDR2 SFDVKD.

The chain has TRBV28 and TRBJ2-1; TRBD2 aligns across 9 bases. J gave up 4 bases and V 6 bases, and 7 bases lay outside the gene matches. The CDR3 totals 15 residues. CDR1 and CDR2 from the germline V gene are MDHEN and SYDVKM. Written as DNA, the CDR3 is TGTGCCAGCAGCCGGGGACTAGCCATGTACAATGAGCAGTTCTTC. Translation: CASSRGLAMYNEQFF.

V usage is TRBV6-5 and J usage is TRBJ2-7, with TRBD2 matching 9 bases. CDR1 MNHEY and CDR2 SVGAGI come from the germline V gene. The ends lost 0 bases at V and 6 bases at J; junction bases unmatched: 6. The length of the CDR3 is 15 residues. The CDR3 spells CASSYSVSGRGEQYF. The CDR3 coding sequence is TGTGCCAGCAGTTACTCGGTTAGCGGGAGAGGCGAGCAGTACTTC.

This chain connects TRBV7-6 to TRBJ2-3; maybe TRBD1 (5 bases). Germline lookup yields CDR1 SGHVS and CDR2 FNYEAQ. Trimming shortened V by 8 bases and J by 0 bases, and 15 bases separated the two germline ends. The CDR3 spans 15 residues. CDR3 sequence reads: CASRLETVSTDTQYF. The CDR3 DNA follows: TGTGCCAGCCGATTAGAGACAGTAAGCACAGATACGCAGTATTTT.